This TCR beta chain was recorded in a study of blood T cell repertoires in COVID-19 (dated by TCRdb to the early 2020s). Notes on the research overall: Samples from collaborators originated in the United States, Italy and Spain and spanned both the acute and convalescent phases of COVID-19. Deeply sampled blood TCRbeta repertoires from subjects exposed to, actively infected with, or recovered from COVID-19 were included in the dataset. The repertoires were released in a freely available public database intended as a resource for research on the immune response to SARS-CoV-2. Sample metadata almost always included a de-identified subject ID, COVID-19 status, age in years and sex. The material from the prospective study consisted of cDNA or gDNA derived from T cells, B-cell-depleted T cells, or PBMCs. Where available, HLA class I and class II types were taken from metadata supplied by the sample provider and were not determined by assay-based typing. The samples were drawn from two sources: the first 160 participants of the ongoing ImmuneRACE study, and 1,254 subjects contributed by 6 global collaborators. Summary of the overall study and its limitations: How much clinical and demographic metadata was included differed by source and by participant, and the metadata was provided uncurated.

A note on this clone: Its recognized antigen is unknown. No base quality information exists; no much larger clone differs at one position.

The immunoSEQ Assay, a bias-controlled multiplex PCR, was used to amplify TCRbeta CDR3 regions from genomic DNA. The authors' pipeline ran thus. Nucleated cell counts per sample were estimated from amplification of reference gene primers within the assay. To quantify the absolute abundance of each unique TCRbeta CDR3 rearrangement, sequence reads were collapsed and filtered. For each sample, productive Simpson clonality was calculated as the square root of Simpson's diversity index across productive rearrangements. Entries here come from immuneACCESS through TCRdb and include only in-frame sequences with V and J called. Some clones fail to appear in such tables; in the studies checked, an unresolved V gene covers under half of the shortfall, and the cause of the remainder is unknown. The V and J calls and clone size were taken over from that table, and D and trimming were inferred from the DNA. The table for this sample lists about 95,000 clones; around 87% of them were counted only once. Of the sample, about 15% is held by the ten largest clones.

CDR1 and CDR2, per the germline V gene (reference sequence), are SEHNR and FQNEAQ. The CDR3, from cysteine to phenylalanine, totals 14 residues. CDR3 DNA only is kept here, 42 bases in frame from base 1. Collaborating institutions collected whole blood in K2EDTA tubes following their own protocols. Collaborator samples were shipped for TCRbeta analysis as frozen whole blood, isolated PBMCs, or DNA extracted from either sample type. Sequenced sample: peripheral blood. The clonotype was recovered from a human donor in a cohort sampled during active COVID-19. The receptor chain draws on TRBV7-9 and TRBJ1-3, with a tentative D gene TRBD1 over 5 matching bases. The DNA reads TGTGGCTGGCGTCAGGGAAGCTCTGGAAACACCATATATTTT. It codes for CGWRQGSSGNTIYF.